What follows are 17 T cell receptor beta chains derived from one specimen sequenced in a study of T-cell reconstitution after alpha-beta-depleted transplantation in children. A library of TCRbeta sequences, prepared with unique molecular identifiers, was generated. TCRdb called the PCR reads again in MiXCR, with one record for every CDR3 protein. The sample comprises 200,000 to 300,000 distinct CDR3 sequences, 7.5% to 9.5% of which are singletons, and roughly 6% rests with the top ten. The source was PBMCs, mostly from graft donor cells, collected 180 days after TCRalphabeta/CD19-depleted stem cell transplant. The receptors here all came from a male patient younger than 18 who had a stem cell transplant for acute lymphoblastic leukemia, so the T cells may come from the graft donor.

This clonotype was detected many times. The chain combines TRBV27 with TRBJ1-6, with 8 bases fitting TRBD1. The junction had 12 bases not matched to a gene; V was cut back by 4 bases and J by 7 bases. Looked up from germline, CDR1 is MNHEY and CDR2 is SMNVEV (reference sequence). The CDR3 consists of 17 residues. The CDR3 region is CASSSPSWTGLNSPLHF. The CDR3 DNA reads as TGTGCCAGCAGTTCACCCTCCTGGACAGGGTTGAATTCACCCCTCCACTTT.

This clonotype was recorded many times. The genes are TRBV20-1 and TRBJ2-7, with D unclear. V lost 6 bases to trimming and J lost 4 bases, with 16 bases between them. This CDR3 region has 13 residues. CDR1 is DFQATT, CDR2 SNEGSKA, per germline (reference sequence). The CDR3 DNA is TGCAGTGCCGGGCCCCTTATTAGTTACGAGCAGTACTTC. It yields the protein CSAGPLISYEQYF.

The chain links TRBV20-1 to TRBJ2-4; TRBD2 matches 9 bases. The CDR3 runs to 17 residues. With V trimmed by 3 bases and J by 7 bases, 16 bases remained unmatched. From germline, CDR1 is DFQATT and CDR2 SNEGSKA (reference sequence). CDR3 coding DNA: TGCAGTGCTAGGATCCCCGAGACCAGCGGGAGGAGGAACATTCAGTACTTC. Amino acid sequence: CSARIPETSGRRNIQYF.

This clonotype was observed at least ten times. V is TRBV7-8 and J is TRBJ2-1, with D tentatively TRBD1 or TRBD2 (5 bases each). The V and J ends lost 5 bases and 7 bases respectively, with 18 bases between them. The germline CDR1 and CDR2 sequences are SGHVS and FQNEAQ. The CDR3 length is 15 residues. The CDR3 coding sequence is TGTGCCAGCAGCCTCCCGGGACCCAGAACAAATGAGCAGTTCTTC. It codes for CASSLPGPRTNEQFF.

This clonotype has ten or more counts. The V and J genes are TRBV18 and TRBJ1-1, with D maybe TRBD1 (6 bases). V lost 3 bases to trimming and J lost 2 bases, with 13 bases between them. This CDR3 is built from 15 residues. Per germline, CDR1 KGHSH and CDR2 LQKENI. For the CDR3, the DNA is TGTGCCAGCTCACCCTCAGGGGTCTATAACACTGAAGCTTTCTTT. Translating gives CASSPSGVYNTEAFF.

This clonotype was picked up many times. The chain is built from TRBV4-3 and TRBJ2-5; possibly TRBD2 for D (6 bases). Trimming shortened V by 0 bases and J by 3 bases, and 11 bases separated the two germline ends. Germline assignment: CDR1 LGHNA and CDR2 YSLEER. The CDR3 runs to 15 residues. The CDR3 spells CASSQEGTSKETQYF. CDR3 nucleotide sequence: TGCGCCAGCAGCCAAGAGGGGACTTCGAAAGAGACCCAGTACTTC.

This clonotype was detected ten times or more. CDR3 DNA sequence: TGTGCCATCTCGACGGGGACGGTCAATCAGCCCCAGCATTTT. This sequence encodes CAISTGTVNQPQHF. V gene TRBV10-3 combines with J gene TRBJ1-5; tentative D call: TRBD1 (5 bases). This CDR3 is built from 14 residues. From germline, CDR1 is ENHRY and CDR2 SYGVKD. Trimming took off 8 bases at V and 3 bases at J, with 14 bases between the two ends.

This clonotype was picked up many times. This chain connects TRBV7-2 to TRBJ1-1; D remains unclear. Germline loops: CDR1 SGHTA, CDR2 FQGNSA. With 7 bases removed from V and 0 bases from J, the gap between germline ends came to 15 bases. The CDR3 extends over 15 amino acids. CDR3 protein: CASKEMVGMNTEAFF. CDR3 in DNA: TGTGCCAGCAAAGAGATGGTGGGGATGAACACTGAAGCTTTCTTT.

This clonotype was observed many times. The chain employs TRBV4-3 and TRBJ2-1, with a possible D match to TRBD1 (5 bases). This CDR3 comprises 15 residues. V gave up 4 bases and J gave up 5 bases, with 15 bases separating them. CDR1 LGHNA and CDR2 YSLEER come from the germline V gene. The CDR3 DNA reads as TGCGCCAGCAGCCTCGGCAGGGCAGGGCACAATGAGCAGTTCTTC. It encodes CASSLGRAGHNEQFF.

In this sample, this clonotype turned up many times. V usage is TRBV14 and J usage is TRBJ2-7, with D perhaps being TRBD1 or TRBD2 (6 bases each). CDR3 length: 18 residues. The V end lost 3 bases, the J end lost 0 bases, and 21 bases lay between the germline ends. Germline loops: CDR1 SGHDN, CDR2 FVKESK. CDR3 amino acids: CASSHKAEGAGDSYEQYF. The CDR3 DNA follows: TGTGCCAGCAGCCATAAAGCGGAGGGAGCAGGGGACTCCTACGAGCAGTACTTC. Together with reference TRBV14 and TRBJ2-7, the CDR3 gives the full variable domain: EAGVTQFPSHSVIEKGQTVTLRCDPISGHDNLYWYRRVMGKEIKFLLHFVKESKQDESGMPNNRFLAERTGGTYSTLKVQPAELEDSGVYFCASSHKAEGAGDSYEQYFGPGTRLTVT.

This clonotype was observed many times. The chain employs TRBV5-1 and TRBJ2-3, with D unresolved. The V and J ends lost 0 bases and 0 bases respectively, with 8 bases between them. The CDR3 spans 15 residues. Germline lookup yields CDR1 SGHRS and CDR2 YFSETQ. The CDR3 region has the DNA TGCGCCAGCAGCTTGGCTCGGCAGAGCACAGATACGCAGTATTTT. Its translation: CASSLARQSTDTQYF.

This clonotype was picked up many times. An end of the junction does not agree with germline; a read error may underlie this. This chain links TRBV15 with TRBJ2-1, with 8 bases fitting TRBD2. Germline V gene sequence: CDR1 LNHNV, CDR2 YYDKDF (reference sequence). This CDR3 comprises 13 residues. CDR3 sequence: CAASARGAGEQFF. The CDR3 DNA is TGTGCCGCCAGCGCGCGGGGGGCGGGGGAGCAGTTCTTC.

This clonotype has ten or more counts. The chain couples TRBV20-1 to TRBJ2-6; D uncertain. The CDR3 spans 10 residues. Looked up from germline, CDR1 is DFQATT and CDR2 is SNEGSKA (reference sequence). The CDR3 region is CRTGANVLTF. The CDR3 DNA is TGCCGGACTGGGGCCAACGTCCTGACTTTC.

V and J are TRBV4-1 and TRBJ2-7; D is unresolved. CDR1 and CDR2 (germline): MGHRA, YSYEKL. The germline V and J ends were trimmed by 3 bases and 7 bases, with 19 bases remaining between them. The CDR3 has 15 residues. Written as DNA, the CDR3 is TGCGCCAGCAGCCAGCATTCCGGACGGTGGTCAGAGCAGTACTTC. This translates into CASSQHSGRWSEQYF.

This clonotype has at least ten counts. The chain joins TRBV20-1 to TRBJ2-7; D call uncertain. The CDR3 has 12 amino acids. Germline V gives CDR1 DFQATT, CDR2 SNEGSKA (reference sequence). Deletions cut 3 bases from V and 4 bases from J, with 10 bases between. CDR3 amino acids: CSARAPFYEQYF. Here the CDR3 DNA reads TGCAGTGCTAGGGCCCCTTTTTACGAGCAGTACTTC.

This clonotype was detected ten times or more. The J gene is TRBJ1-3, the V gene TRBV6-1; 9 nucleotides agree with TRBD1. V was pared by 6 bases and J by 9 bases, with 9 bases of the junction left unmatched. The CDR3 consists of 14 residues. Germline loops: CDR1 MNHNS, CDR2 SASEGT. The CDR3 bases are TGTGCCAGCAGCCCCTACTCGGGACAGGGCACCATATATTTT. It is translated as CASSPYSGQGTIYF.

This clonotype showed up many times. In DNA form, the CDR3 reads TGTGCCACCAGTGATTTGAAGGGGAACAATGAGCAGTTCTTC. As protein: CATSDLKGNNEQFF. The rearrangement links TRBV24-1 to TRBJ2-1, with a possible D match to TRBD1 (5 bases). The germline CDR1 and CDR2 sequences are KGHDR and SFDVKD. There are 14 residues in the CDR3. Trimming pared 0 bases from V and 5 bases from J, leaving 7 bases between.